The next 32 T cell receptor beta chains were all read from a single sample in a study of a mutant IDH1 vaccine in newly diagnosed glioma. These TCRs are of unknown antigen specificity. Indicated time point: week 47, end of study. Mutant IDH1 20-mer peptide, at 300 ug, made up each vaccine dose, with topical imiquimod. Clones were sequenced by immunoSEQ multiplex PCR, and TCRdb holds only the in-frame ones, with some missing. The sample shows around 50,000 clones, around 85% of them seen only once. Material: PBMCs, obtained from a glioma patient whose treatment included an IDH1 peptide vaccine. These receptors came from a woman aged 25 to 39 with glioma. Some clones in this sample may be carry-over from other donors' samples.

The V and J genes are TRBV7-8 and TRBJ2-7; D is perhaps TRBD1 (6 bases). Looked up from germline, CDR1 is SGHVS and CDR2 is FQNEAQ. The CDR3 contains 16 residues. With 0 bases removed from V and 3 bases from J, the gap between germline ends came to 15 bases. The CDR3 nucleotides are TGTGCCAGCAGCTTAGCGCTTGACAGGACTTACTACGAGCAGTACTTC. Protein: CASSLALDRTYYEQYF.

This sequence joins TRBV14 and TRBJ2-5; the D call may be TRBD1 or TRBD2 (6 bases each). V was shortened by 4 bases and J by 8 bases, with 14 bases between the two germline ends. CDR3 size: 13 residues. Germline V gives CDR1 SGHDN, CDR2 FVKESK. The CDR3 DNA is TGTGCCAGCAGCCGAAGGACCGGGGGCACCCAGTACTTC. Translating gives CASSRRTGGTQYF.

The chain carries TRBV6-5 and TRBJ2-4, with D tentatively TRBD1 or TRBD2 (5 bases each). The CDR3 is 16 amino acids. Looked up from germline, CDR1 is MNHEY and CDR2 is SVGAGI. Trimming removed 2 bases from V and 3 bases from J, with 14 bases in between. The CDR3 bases are TGTGCCAGCAGTTACGCTGACCGGGACCACAAAAACATTCAGTACTTC. This encodes CASSYADRDHKNIQYF.

This chain links TRBV7-8 with TRBJ2-7; D is ambiguous. The V gene's germline CDR1 is SGHVS and CDR2 FQNEAQ. V lost 0 bases to trimming and J lost 5 bases, with 5 bases between them. This CDR3 region has 12 residues. The CDR3 region has the DNA TGTGCCAGCAGCTTAGCCCAGCACGAGCAGTACTTC. Translating gives CASSLAQHEQYF.

The chain links TRBV9 to TRBJ2-1; perhaps D is TRBD1 or TRBD2 (5 bases each). CDR3 length: 15 residues. Trimming shortened V by 2 bases and J by 0 bases, and 9 bases separated the two germline ends. In germline, CDR1 is SGDLS, CDR2 YYNGEE. CDR3 region: CASSVRDGSYNEQFF. CDR3 coding DNA: TGTGCCAGCAGCGTCAGGGACGGCTCCTACAATGAGCAGTTCTTC.

The chain carries TRBV9 and TRBJ1-2; perhaps TRBD1 as D (5 bases). The CDR3 runs to 13 residues. V was clipped by 4 bases and J by 11 bases, with 18 bases between them. Germline V CDR1 and CDR2: SGDLS, YYNGEE. This chain's CDR3 is CASSPGDGPVYTF. The CDR3 DNA reads TGTGCCAGCAGCCCCGGGGACGGCCCGGTTTACACCTTC.

This chain joins TRBV28 and TRBJ1-2, with D maybe TRBD1 (6 bases). V lost 5 bases and J 5 bases, leaving 12 bases between the germline ends. This CDR3 has 13 residues. Germline CDR1 MDHEN, CDR2 SYDVKM. CDR3 coding DNA: TGTGCCAGCAGTCTCGACAGGAGTTATGGCTACACCTTC. It specifies CASSLDRSYGYTF.

The CDR3 nucleotides are TGCGCCAGCAGTGAGTCGAATTTAGGGAACACTGAAGCTTTCTTT. The encoded protein is CASSESNLGNTEAFF. The V gene is TRBV10-2, the J gene TRBJ1-1; unclear D gene. The CDR3 runs 15 residues. The germline V and J ends were trimmed by 0 bases and 1 base, with 9 bases remaining between them. CDR1 is WSHSY, CDR2 SAAADI, per germline.

V gene TRBV5-4 combines with J gene TRBJ2-7; TRBD2 is a possible D gene (6 bases). Germline CDR1 is SGHNT and CDR2 is YYREEE (reference sequence). This CDR3 region has 15 residues. The V end lost 2 bases, the J end lost 3 bases, and 15 bases lay between the germline ends. CDR3: CASSFLQGGYYEQYF. The CDR3 nucleotides are TGTGCCAGCAGCTTCCTTCAGGGAGGATACTACGAGCAGTACTTC.

V is TRBV15 and J is TRBJ2-5; 8 bases fit TRBD1. The junction had 6 bases not matched to a gene; V was cut back by 1 base and J by 5 bases. Germline CDR1 reads LNHNV; CDR2 reads YYDKDF (reference sequence). The CDR3 contains 15 residues. CDR3 DNA sequence: TGTGCCACCAGCAGAGCGACAGGGGAGTATGAGACCCAGTACTTC. Its translation: CATSRATGEYETQYF.

This rearrangement joins TRBV4-1 to TRBJ1-5, with TRBD1 matching 10 bases. The trim removed 1 base at V and 4 bases at J, leaving 1 base unmatched. The CDR3 runs 15 residues. Germline CDR1 reads MGHRA; CDR2 reads YSYEKL. This chain's CDR3 is CASSQGTGGNQPQHF. In nucleotides, the CDR3 is TGCGCCAGCAGCCAAGGGACAGGGGGAAATCAGCCCCAGCATTTT.

The J gene is TRBJ2-1, the V gene TRBV9, with TRBD1 matching over 8 bases. Trimming cost V 3 bases and J 2 bases; bases outside gene matches: 4. CDR1 and CDR2 from the germline V gene are SGDLS and YYNGEE. This CDR3 contains 15 residues. This chain's CDR3 is CASSADRATYNEQFF. The CDR3 DNA is TGTGCCAGCAGCGCGGACAGGGCTACCTACAATGAGCAGTTCTTC.

J is TRBJ2-6 and V is TRBV5-1, with TRBD2 identical over 7 bases. This CDR3 spans 20 amino acids. Germline loops: CDR1 SGHRS, CDR2 YFSETQ. After removal of 3 bases from V and 0 bases from J, the junction contained 15 bases not matched to a gene. The CDR3 region is CASSSPIPAGVRSGANVLTF. The CDR3 DNA follows: TGCGCCAGCAGCTCCCCAATACCGGCGGGAGTCCGCTCTGGGGCCAACGTCCTGACTTTC.

The chain employs TRBV5-1 and TRBJ1-5; the match to TRBD1 covers 7 bases. V dropped 0 bases and J dropped 6; count of bases not matched to a gene: 6. The CDR3 totals 15 residues. Germline CDR1 and CDR2: SGHRS and YFSETQ. This CDR3 reads CASSLAGGGGQPQHF. The CDR3 DNA reads TGCGCCAGCAGCTTGGCGGGAGGGGGCGGTCAGCCCCAGCATTTT.

The CDR3 spells CASSILGGKTEAFF. The CDR3 DNA reads TGTGCCAGTAGTATCCTAGGGGGCAAAACTGAAGCTTTCTTT. V and J are TRBV19 and TRBJ1-1, with TRBD1 identical over 7 bases. Germline CDR1 and CDR2: LNHDA and SQIVND (reference sequence). CDR3 length: 14 amino acids. Trimming removed 3 bases from V and 5 bases from J; junction bases left unmatched: 6.

The genes are TRBV29-1 and TRBJ2-2; D possibly corresponds to TRBD2 (6 bases). The CDR3 loop spans 12 amino acids. V lost 4 bases and J lost 8, with 11 bases in between. Germline loops: CDR1 SQVTM, CDR2 ANQGSEA. CDR3 DNA: TGCAGCGTTGTGGAGGGAAGGGGGGAGCTGTTTTTT. Protein sequence: CSVVEGRGELFF.

This chain connects TRBV11-2 to TRBJ2-1; D assignment may be TRBD1 or TRBD2 (7 bases each). The V gene lost 5 bases and the J gene lost 8 bases, with 16 bases spanning the gap. The CDR3 length is 14 residues. The germline V gene has CDR1 SGHAT and CDR2 FQNNGV. This chain's CDR3 is CASSLGGGVDEQFF. CDR3 nucleotide sequence: TGTGCCAGCAGCCTGGGAGGGGGCGTCGATGAGCAGTTCTTC.

The rearrangement joins TRBV2 to TRBJ1-4, with D possibly matching TRBD1 (5 bases). Germline loops: CDR1 SNHLY, CDR2 FYNNEI. The CDR3 totals 14 residues. V was shortened by 4 bases and J by 2 bases, with 8 bases between the two germline ends. CDR3 sequence: CASSGQFTNEKLFF. The CDR3, as DNA: TGTGCCAGCAGTGGACAGTTCACTAATGAAAAACTGTTTTTT.

This chain connects TRBV2 to TRBJ1-1; 8 nucleotides align to TRBD1. The junction had 7 bases not matched to a gene; V was cut back by 4 bases and J by 6 bases. This CDR3 spans 14 amino acids. Germline assignment: CDR1 SNHLY and CDR2 FYNNEI. The CDR3, as DNA: TGTGCCAGCAGTGGGACAGGGAATAGCGCTGAAGCTTTCTTT. This translates into CASSGTGNSAEAFF.

This clone showed up just once. The rearrangement joins TRBV5-6 to TRBJ1-3; tentatively, D is TRBD1 (6 bases). V dropped 1 base and J dropped 1 base, with 12 bases sitting between them. The CDR3 sequence is 16 residues long. Per germline, CDR1 SGHDT and CDR2 YYEEEE. The CDR3 coding sequence is TGTGCCAGCAGCTTGTTGGCGGGGGCTTCTGGAAACACCATATATTTT. This encodes CASSLLAGASGNTIYF.

This clone came up a few times. The chain joins TRBV5-4 to TRBJ2-5; perhaps TRBD2 as D (5 bases). V dropped 0 bases and J dropped 0 bases, with 12 bases sitting between them. Germline CDR1 SGHNT, CDR2 YYREEE (reference sequence). This CDR3 comprises 16 residues. The CDR3 nucleotides are TGTGCCAGCAGCTTGGTGGGCGGGTGGGACCAAGAGACCCAGTACTTC. Its translation: CASSLVGGWDQETQYF.

The rearrangement links TRBV21-1 to TRBJ1-2; no DNA check was done on the table's D call, TRBD1. TRBV21-1 is tagged as a pseudogene. The CDR3 contains 12 residues. CDR3 region: CASSGTGYGYTF. Written as DNA, the CDR3 is TGTGCCAGCAGCGGGACAGGGTATGGCTACACCTTC.

J is TRBJ2-1 and V is TRBV18; D is possibly TRBD1 or TRBD2 (7 bases each). V gave up 6 bases and J gave up 9 bases, with 18 bases separating them. The CDR3 is made up of 14 amino acids. Germline loops: CDR1 KGHSH, CDR2 LQKENI. CDR3 sequence: CASSQGEGRSEQFF. CDR3 nucleotides: TGTGCCAGCTCGCAGGGGGAGGGGAGGAGTGAGCAGTTCTTC.

The chain combines TRBV9 with TRBJ2-3; a possible D gene is TRBD1 (6 bases). V shed 4 bases and J shed 4 bases, with 22 bases lying between them. Per the germline V gene, CDR1 is SGDLS and CDR2 is YYNGEE. CDR3 length equals 17 residues. CDR3 bases: TGTGCCAGCAGCCCCCAGGGGCGCGGCCACATTGCAGATACGCAGTATTTT. Its translation is CASSPQGRGHIADTQYF.

This chain joins TRBV6-5 and TRBJ1-2; possible D gene TRBD1, 5 bases. The V gene lost 0 bases and the J gene lost 8 bases, with 10 bases spanning the gap. This CDR3 contains 13 residues. Germline CDR1 reads MNHEY; CDR2 reads SVGAGI. For the CDR3, the DNA is TGTGCCAGCAGTTACTCGACGGGGGACGGCTACACCTTC. It encodes CASSYSTGDGYTF.

CDR3 amino acids: CASSPTRGGTNEQFF. The CDR3 DNA sequence: TGTGCCAGCAGCCCTACGCGAGGGGGGACCAATGAGCAGTTCTTC. The chain is built from TRBV7-8 and TRBJ2-1, with D tentatively TRBD1 or TRBD2 (6 bases each). The CDR3 is 15 amino acids. The germline V gene encodes CDR1 SGHVS and CDR2 FQNEAQ. V was cut by 5 bases and J by 6 bases, with 17 bases left in between.

The V call is TRBV9, the J call TRBJ2-5, with TRBD1 identical over 11 bases. CDR1 is SGDLS, CDR2 YYNGEE, per germline. The CDR3 contains 16 residues. V lost 3 bases and J lost 5; bases outside the gene matches: 9. The CDR3 reads CASSANRDRGGETQYF. CDR3 DNA: TGTGCCAGCAGCGCAAACCGGGACAGGGGGGGGGAGACCCAGTACTTC.

The CDR3 is CATSDRPAGGYTF. The CDR3 coding sequence is TGTGCCACCAGCGACAGGCCCGCTGGTGGCTACACCTTC. V usage is TRBV15 and J usage is TRBJ1-2, with D possibly being TRBD1 (6 bases). Looked up from germline, CDR1 is LNHNV and CDR2 is YYDKDF (reference sequence). This CDR3 contains 13 residues. Between the trimmed V and J ends, which lost 5 bases and 7 bases, there was a span of 14 bases.

The chain joins TRBV5-1 to TRBJ2-2; TRBD1 matches at 9 bases. CDR1 is SGHRS and CDR2 is YFSETQ in the germline V gene. Trimming removed 4 bases from V and 5 bases from J; junction bases left unmatched: 6. The CDR3 is 15 amino acids. CDR3 DNA: TGCGCCAGCAGCGGCCGACAGGGGGATACCGGGGAGCTGTTTTTT. This translates into CASSGRQGDTGELFF.

The V gene is TRBV4-1, the J gene TRBJ1-2; no firm D call. CDR3 length: 13 amino acids. Trimming removed 0 bases from V and 4 bases from J, with 6 bases in between. Germline V gives CDR1 MGHRA, CDR2 YSYEKL. CDR3 bases: TGCGCCAGCAGCCAAGATGACCTCTATGGCTACACCTTC. Its translation is CASSQDDLYGYTF.

The genes are TRBV29-1 and TRBJ1-4, with 8 bases matching TRBD1. The V gene's germline CDR1 is SQVTM and CDR2 ANQGSEA. There are 16 residues in the CDR3. J gave up 13 bases and V 0 bases, and 16 bases lay outside the gene matches. The CDR3 DNA reads as TGCAGCGTTGAAGATGACAGGGGCCTGGGTTTGGCGAGACTGTTTTTT. As protein: CSVEDDRGLGLARLFF.

The rearrangement uses TRBV5-6 and TRBJ2-7; TRBD2 agrees at 8 bases. The CDR3 contains 15 residues. CDR1 is SGHDT and CDR2 is YYEEEE in the germline V gene. V gave up 3 bases and J gave up 4 bases; unmatched junction bases: 9. The CDR3 is CASSWGLDGTYEQYF. The CDR3 bases are TGTGCCAGCAGCTGGGGACTAGATGGGACTTACGAGCAGTACTTC.